This T cell receptor (beta chain) was sequenced in a study of CD8 T cells in ankylosing spondylitis. Study-wide findings and caveats: The study identified a TCR beta motif of several highly homologous variants that appeared characteristic of ankylosing spondylitis blood. Before this, some motif variants had been reported in reactive arthritis synovial fluid and blood. Within matched ankylosing spondylitis synovial fluid, disease-linked clones were reportedly significantly enriched.

Library preparation for TCR beta used quantitative 5'-RACE with molecular barcodes. In TCRdb, the 5' RACE reads were re-called with MiXCR into one record per CDR3 protein. This sample has nearly 350,000 distinct CDR3 sequences, with approximately 15% found just once. Trimming pared 7 bases from V and 2 bases from J, leaving 18 bases between. The CDR3 is 15 amino acids. CDR1 is SNHLY, CDR2 FYNNEI, per germline. This clonotype showed up just a few times. Its antigen is undetermined. The clonotype comes from a male donor with ankylosing spondylitis or in good health (not recorded which). The chain couples TRBV2 to TRBJ2-7; D is perhaps TRBD2 (6 bases). Sequences were obtained from blood, either unsorted or a sorted T cell fraction (not recorded which). CDR3 sequence (DNA): TGTGCCAGCAAGGCGGGGATAAGTTCTACCTACGAGCAGTACTTC. The encoded protein is CASKAGISSTYEQYF.